A single sample gave rise to the 10 T cell receptor beta chains below, sequenced in a study of chemoradiotherapy in HPV16-positive cancers. The protocol was immunoSEQ multiplex PCR, while the TCRdb copy is restricted to in-frame clones and leaves out a portion. The sample records 13,000 or so clones, approximately 86% being singletons. Sequences were derived from blood, sampled from a patient who underwent chemoradiotherapy. These receptors originate from a human donor with HPV-associated anogenital cancer.

The rearrangement joins TRBV6-5 to TRBJ1-4; possibly TRBD1 for D (6 bases). This CDR3 spans 13 amino acids. Trimming took 0 bases from V and 14 from J, leaving 13 bases between them. CDR1 is MNHEY, CDR2 SVGAGI, per germline. The CDR3 bases are TGTGCCAGCAGTTACTCACAGGGTTTAGAGCTGTTTTTT. Translating it yields CASSYSQGLELFF.

The chain carries TRBV15 and TRBJ1-2; a weak D match, TRBD1 (6 bases). The CDR3 runs 16 residues. Trimming stripped 0 bases from V and 6 bases from J, with 17 bases between. Germline CDR1 reads LNHNV; CDR2 reads YYDKDF (reference sequence). The CDR3 DNA follows: TGTGCCACCAGCAGAGATATCAGGGGAACAGCGGATGGCTACACCTTC. Residues: CATSRDIRGTADGYTF.

The chain joins TRBV5-1 to TRBJ2-5; 9 bases agree with TRBD1. This CDR3 is built from 15 residues. The junction had 4 bases not matched to a gene; V was cut back by 3 bases and J by 1 base. CDR1 is SGHRS, CDR2 YFSETQ, per germline. The DNA of the CDR3 is TGCGCCAGCAGCTGGGAGACAGGGGGCCAAGAGACCCAGTACTTC. Residues: CASSWETGGQETQYF.

This chain links TRBV7-9 with TRBJ2-3; the match to TRBD2 covers 7 bases. V was clipped by 3 bases and J by 2 bases; unmatched bases: 5. CDR1 and CDR2 (germline): SEHNR, FQNEAQ (reference sequence). The CDR3 extends over 15 amino acids. The CDR3 loop is CASSFLSGATDTQYF. The CDR3 DNA is TGTGCCAGCAGCTTTCTAAGCGGGGCCACAGATACGCAGTATTTT.

This chain uses TRBV27 with TRBJ1-5; 10 bases match TRBD1. The V and J ends lost 5 bases and 5 bases, in that order; junction bases with no gene match: 6. Germline loops: CDR1 MNHEY, CDR2 SMNVEV (reference sequence). The CDR3 runs 15 residues. Here the CDR3 reads CASSTGQGRHQPQHF. DNA of the CDR3: TGTGCCAGCAGTACGGGACAGGGGAGGCATCAGCCCCAGCATTTT.

The CDR3 bases are TGTGCCAGCAGCCCGGATACCGGGACTAGCGGGGGCAAAGAGACCCAGTACTTC. This sequence encodes CASSPDTGTSGGKETQYF. This rearrangement joins TRBV7-6 to TRBJ2-5, with TRBD2 identical over 14 bases. Trimming cost V 5 bases and J 3 bases; bases outside gene matches: 11. This CDR3 region has 18 residues. The germline V gene has CDR1 SGHVS and CDR2 FNYEAQ.

The V gene is TRBV5-4, the J gene TRBJ1-2; the match to TRBD1 covers 12 bases. Germline CDR1 reads SGHNT; CDR2 reads YYREEE (reference sequence). V trimming: 4 bases; J trimming: 7 bases; junction bases outside the gene matches: 11. The CDR3 has 16 residues. Here the CDR3 DNA reads TGTGCCAGCAGCGACCGGGACAGGGGGCGGATGGGTGGCTACACCTTC. This sequence encodes CASSDRDRGRMGGYTF.

The chain recombines TRBV29-1 with TRBJ2-1; weak D call: TRBD2 (5 bases). The CDR3 is made up of 14 amino acids. The germline gives CDR1 SQVTM, CDR2 ANQGSEA. Trimming cost V 4 bases and J 1 base, with 11 bases left between them. The CDR3 bases are TGCAGCGTTGTACGGGGAAGATCCTACAATGAGCAGTTCTTC. Its protein is CSVVRGRSYNEQFF.

This clone was recorded a few times. The chain employs TRBV30 and TRBJ1-2; a possible D gene is TRBD1 (6 bases). Trimming took off 2 bases at V and 8 bases at J, with 24 bases between the two ends. The CDR3 extends over 16 amino acids. Per the germline V gene, CDR1 is GTSNPN and CDR2 is SVGIG (reference sequence). The CDR3 nucleotides are TGTGCCTGGAGTTGGGTGGGGGGGCCTGCTTCGGGAGGCTACACCTTC. Translating gives CAWSWVGGPASGGYTF.

The CDR3 reads CASSPWDSNEQFF. CDR3 coding DNA: TGTGCCAGCAGTCCTTGGGACTCTAATGAGCAGTTCTTC. This chain joins TRBV27 and TRBJ2-1; D is possibly TRBD2 (6 bases). The CDR3 runs 13 residues. CDR1 and CDR2 (germline): MNHEY, SMNVEV (reference sequence). The V end lost 5 bases, the J end lost 7 bases, and 12 bases lay between the germline ends.